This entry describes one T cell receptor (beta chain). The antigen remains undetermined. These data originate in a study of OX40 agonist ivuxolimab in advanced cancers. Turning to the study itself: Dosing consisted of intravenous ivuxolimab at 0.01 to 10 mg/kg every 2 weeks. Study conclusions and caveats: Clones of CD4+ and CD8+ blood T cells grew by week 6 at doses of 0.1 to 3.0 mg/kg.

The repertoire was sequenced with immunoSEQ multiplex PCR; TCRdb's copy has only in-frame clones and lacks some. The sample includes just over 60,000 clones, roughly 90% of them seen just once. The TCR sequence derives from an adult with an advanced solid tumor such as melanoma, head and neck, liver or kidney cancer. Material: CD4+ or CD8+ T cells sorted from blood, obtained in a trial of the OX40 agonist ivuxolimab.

CDR3 region: CASSPTGVDEQFF. For the CDR3, the DNA is TGTGCCAGCTCACCTACGGGGGTGGATGAGCAGTTCTTC. The chain couples TRBV18 to TRBJ2-1, with D tentatively TRBD2 (6 bases). Germline CDR1 KGHSH, CDR2 LQKENI. This CDR3 has 13 residues. Trimming removed 3 bases at V and 8 bases at J, with 11 bases between.